This T cell receptor (beta chain) was identified in a study of blood T cells in healthy people across ages. The CDR3 covers 16 residues. Per the germline V gene, CDR1 is MDHEN and CDR2 is SYDVKM. This clonotype was detected once. Mismatch with germline at one junction end may stem from a read error. It was with a sample-barcoded 5' primer and a J-beta primer mix that a second PCR of roughly 6 to 12 cycles was run. TCRdb redid the calling of the 5' RACE reads with MiXCR, one entry per CDR3 protein. The repertoire holds roughly 900,000 distinct CDR3 sequences, with around 26% as singletons. The chain links TRBV28 to TRBJ2-1; 9 nucleotides match TRBD2. Specimen: blood. This clonotype was sampled from a woman older than 75 in good health. CDR3 residues: CASSSAGGADYNGQFF. CDR3 bases: TGTGCCAGCAGTTCGGCGGGGGGGGCGGATTACAATGGGCAGTTCTTC.